Here is one T cell receptor beta chain with its context. What it binds is unknown. Germline V gene sequence: CDR1 MNHNS, CDR2 SASEGT. The CDR3 has 17 residues. V dropped 2 bases and J dropped 0; count of bases not matched to a gene: 7. This record comes from a study of T cell clonotyping in hematopoietic cell transplantation. Overall study findings and caveats: CD4 and CD8 repertoire contributions could not be separated without sorting. Recipient TCR diversity dropped after transplant; expanded clonotypes rose from day 30 to 180. Higher Inverse Simpson Index values in graft donor and pretransplant recipient predicted broader posttransplant TCR diversity.

TCRdb keeps only in-frame clones here, not all; method: immunoSEQ multiplex PCR. The sample has 9,000 to 15,000 clones; 89% are singletons. This TCR was recovered from a human donor who either received an allogeneic hematopoietic cell transplant for a myeloid malignancy or was a related donor (not recorded which). Some clones in this sample may be carry-over from other donors' samples. V and J are TRBV6-1 and TRBJ2-3; 8 bases map to TRBD2. Specimen: peripheral blood mononuclear cells. CDR3 region: CASSEMSGGISTDTQYF. The CDR3, as DNA: TGTGCCAGCAGTGAAATGAGCGGGGGCATTAGCACAGATACGCAGTATTTT.